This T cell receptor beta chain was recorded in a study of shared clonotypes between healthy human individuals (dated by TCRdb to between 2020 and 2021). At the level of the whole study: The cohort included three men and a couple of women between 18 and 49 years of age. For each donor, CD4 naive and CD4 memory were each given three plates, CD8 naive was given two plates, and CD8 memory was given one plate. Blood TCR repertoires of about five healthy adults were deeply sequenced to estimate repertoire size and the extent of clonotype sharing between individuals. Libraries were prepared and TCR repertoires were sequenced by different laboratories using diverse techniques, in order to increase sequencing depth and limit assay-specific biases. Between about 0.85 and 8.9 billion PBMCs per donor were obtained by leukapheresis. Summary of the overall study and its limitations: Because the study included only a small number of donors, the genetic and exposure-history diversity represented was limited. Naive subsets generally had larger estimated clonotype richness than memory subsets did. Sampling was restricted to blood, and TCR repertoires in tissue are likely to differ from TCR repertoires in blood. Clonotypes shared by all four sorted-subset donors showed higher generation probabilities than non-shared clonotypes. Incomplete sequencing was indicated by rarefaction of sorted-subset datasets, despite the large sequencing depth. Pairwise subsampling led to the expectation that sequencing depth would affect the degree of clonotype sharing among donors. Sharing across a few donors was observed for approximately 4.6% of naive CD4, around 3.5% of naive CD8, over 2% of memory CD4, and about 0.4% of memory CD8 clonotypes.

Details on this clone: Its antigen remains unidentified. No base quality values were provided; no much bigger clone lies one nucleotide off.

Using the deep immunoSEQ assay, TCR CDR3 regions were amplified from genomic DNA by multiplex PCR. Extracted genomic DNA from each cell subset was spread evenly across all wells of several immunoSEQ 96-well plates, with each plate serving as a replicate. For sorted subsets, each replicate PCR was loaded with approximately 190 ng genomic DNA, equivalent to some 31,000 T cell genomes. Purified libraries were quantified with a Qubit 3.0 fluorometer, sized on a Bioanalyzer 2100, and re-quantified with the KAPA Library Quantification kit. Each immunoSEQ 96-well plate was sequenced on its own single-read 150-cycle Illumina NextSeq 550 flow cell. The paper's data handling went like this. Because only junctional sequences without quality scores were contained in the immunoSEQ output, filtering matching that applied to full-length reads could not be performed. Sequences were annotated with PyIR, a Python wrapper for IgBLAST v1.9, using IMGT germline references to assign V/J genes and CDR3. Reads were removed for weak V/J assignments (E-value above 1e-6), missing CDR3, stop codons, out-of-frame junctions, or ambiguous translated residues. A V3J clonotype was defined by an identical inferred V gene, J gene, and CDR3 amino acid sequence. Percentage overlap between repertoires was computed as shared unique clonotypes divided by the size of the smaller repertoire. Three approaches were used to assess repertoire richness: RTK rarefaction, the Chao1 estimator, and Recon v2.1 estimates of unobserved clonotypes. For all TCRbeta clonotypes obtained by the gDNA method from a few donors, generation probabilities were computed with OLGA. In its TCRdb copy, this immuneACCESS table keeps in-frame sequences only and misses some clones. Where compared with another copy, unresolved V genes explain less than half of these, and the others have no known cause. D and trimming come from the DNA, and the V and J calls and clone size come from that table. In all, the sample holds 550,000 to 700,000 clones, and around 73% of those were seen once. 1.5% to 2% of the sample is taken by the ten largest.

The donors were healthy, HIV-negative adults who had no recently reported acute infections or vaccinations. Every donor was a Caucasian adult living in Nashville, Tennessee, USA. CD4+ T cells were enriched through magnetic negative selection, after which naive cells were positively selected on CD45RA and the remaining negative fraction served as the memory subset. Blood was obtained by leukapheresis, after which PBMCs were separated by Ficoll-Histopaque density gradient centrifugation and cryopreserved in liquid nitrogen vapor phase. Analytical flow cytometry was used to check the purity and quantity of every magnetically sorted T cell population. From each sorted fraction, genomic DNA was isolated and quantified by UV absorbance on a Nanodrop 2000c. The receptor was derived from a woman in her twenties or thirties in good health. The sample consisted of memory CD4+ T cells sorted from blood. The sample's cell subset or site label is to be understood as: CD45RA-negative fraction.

The DNA sequence reads TGTGCCAGCTCACAGGGAGCCTCGGCGGAGCAGTACTTC. It specifies CASSQGASAEQYF. Recombination joined TRBV18 with TRBJ2-7, with TRBD2 as a weak D call on 5 bases. The junction carries 14 bases between V and J, which are trimmed by 4 bases and 7 bases respectively. Based on the germline V gene, the CDR1 and CDR2 sequences are KGHSH and LQKENI. CDR3 length: 13 amino acids, cysteine to phenylalanine. Solely the CDR3 DNA is kept, with 39 bases framed from the first base.